These T cell receptor beta chains were read from a single sample in a study of blood T cell repertoires in COVID-19. Data came from immunoSEQ multiplex PCR; TCRdb stores just in-frame clones and leaves some out. The repertoire holds roughly 15,000 clones, with about 91% as singletons. The sequencing sample was made of peripheral blood. The receptors shown here come from a human donor in a cohort sampled during active COVID-19. Both conserved end residues are part of each CDR3. A D gene is named only where the DNA matches it firmly.

j_gene | v_gene | d_gene | CDR3aa | CDR3nt
TRBJ2-3 | TRBV28 | TRBD2 | CASSLGSGTSSSYWGGTDTQYF | TGTGCCAGCAGTTTGGGCTCCGGGACTAGCTCTTCATATTGGGGTGGCACAGATACGCAGTATTTT
TRBJ2-5 | TRBV3-1/TRBV3-2 | TRBD2 | CASTRGRGETQYF | TGTGCCAGCACCCGCGGGAGGGGCGAGACCCAGTACTTC
TRBJ2-7 | TRBV10-1 | . | CASSPDWSSYEQYF | TGCGCCAGCAGTCCAGACTGGAGCTCCTACGAGCAGTACTTC
TRBJ2-1 | TRBV27 | TRBD1 | CASRWDRAVYNEQFF | TGTGCCAGCAGATGGGACAGGGCTGTATACAATGAGCAGTTCTTC
TRBJ2-1 | TRBV6-5 | . | CASSFRGNYNEQFF | TGTGCCAGCTCCTTCCGGGGGAACTACAATGAGCAGTTCTTC
TRBJ2-7 | TRBV5-1 | TRBD2 | CASSPGLAEYDEQYF | TGCGCCAGCAGCCCGGGACTAGCGGAGTACGACGAGCAGTACTTC
TRBJ2-7 | TRBV28 | . | CASSTGSAYEQYF | TGTGCCAGCAGTACAGGTTCGGCCTACGAGCAGTACTTC
TRBJ1-5 | TRBV4-2 | . | CASSQEREGEPQHF | TGTGCCAGCAGCCAAGAAAGGGAGGGGGAACCCCAGCATTTT
TRBJ1-4 | TRBV30 | . | CAWRAAGATNEKLFF | TGTGCCTGGAGGGCAGCAGGGGCAACTAATGAAAAACTGTTTTTT
TRBJ2-5 | TRBV29-1 | TRBD1 | CSVEAPDRGRETQYF | TGCAGCGTTGAGGCACCGGACAGGGGCAGGGAGACCCAGTACTTC
TRBJ2-7 | TRBV28 | TRBD1 | CASRTGGALSEQYF | TGTGCCAGCAGAACAGGGGGCGCTTTGAGTGAGCAGTACTTC
TRBJ2-1 | TRBV18 | . | CASSPDRHNEQFF | TGTGCCAGCTCACCCGACAGGCACAATGAGCAGTTCTTC